This T cell receptor (beta chain) was identified during a study of OX40 agonist ivuxolimab in advanced cancers. Background on the study: A history of anti-PD-1, anti-PD-L1 or anti-CTLA-4 therapy was acceptable, and 40% had some. General observations from the study: Relative to CD4+ cells, CD8+ T cells on average had more expanded clones.

TCRdb's table, derived via immunoSEQ multiplex PCR, lists solely in-frame clones and lacks some. The sample lists 65,000 to 70,000 clones, around 90% occurring once. V dropped 11 bases and J dropped 4 bases, with 12 bases sitting between them. This CDR3 is built from 11 residues. The germline CDR1 and CDR2 sequences are MNHEY and SMNVEV (reference sequence). This clone was picked up a small number of times. Its antigen is currently unknown. The sequenced sample was CD4+ or CD8+ T cells sorted from blood, obtained in a trial of the OX40 agonist ivuxolimab. This TCR was sampled from an adult with an advanced solid tumor such as melanoma, head and neck, liver or kidney cancer. V gene TRBV27 combines with J gene TRBJ2-7; D possibly corresponds to TRBD2 (6 bases). The CDR3 coding sequence is TGTGCCGTCCGGGGGAAGTACGAGCAGTACTTC. This codes for CAVRGKYEQYF.